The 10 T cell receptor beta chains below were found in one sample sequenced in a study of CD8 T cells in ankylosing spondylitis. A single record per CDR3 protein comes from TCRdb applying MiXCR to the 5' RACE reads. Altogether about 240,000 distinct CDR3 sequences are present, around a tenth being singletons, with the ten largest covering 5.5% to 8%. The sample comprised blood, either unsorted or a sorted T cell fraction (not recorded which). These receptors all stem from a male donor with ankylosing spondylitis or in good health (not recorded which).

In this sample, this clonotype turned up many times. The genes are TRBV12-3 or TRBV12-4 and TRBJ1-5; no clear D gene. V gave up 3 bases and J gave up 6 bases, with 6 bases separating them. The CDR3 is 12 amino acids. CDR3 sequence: CASSFEPQPQHF. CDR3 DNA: TGTGCCAGCAGTTTTGAGCCTCAGCCCCAGCATTTT.

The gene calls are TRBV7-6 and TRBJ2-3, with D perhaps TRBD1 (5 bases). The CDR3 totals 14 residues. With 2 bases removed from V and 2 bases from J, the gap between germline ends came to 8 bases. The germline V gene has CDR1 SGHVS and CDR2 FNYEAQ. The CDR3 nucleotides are TGTGCCAGCAGCTTAAAAGGGGACACAGATACGCAGTATTTT. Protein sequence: CASSLKGDTDTQYF.

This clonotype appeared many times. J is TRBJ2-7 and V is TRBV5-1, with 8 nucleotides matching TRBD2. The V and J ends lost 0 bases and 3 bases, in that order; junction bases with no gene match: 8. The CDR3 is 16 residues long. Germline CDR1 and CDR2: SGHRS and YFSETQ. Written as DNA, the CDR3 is TGCGCCAGCAGCTTGGCCGGGCTAGCGGGCAACTACGAGCAGTACTTC. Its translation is CASSLAGLAGNYEQYF.

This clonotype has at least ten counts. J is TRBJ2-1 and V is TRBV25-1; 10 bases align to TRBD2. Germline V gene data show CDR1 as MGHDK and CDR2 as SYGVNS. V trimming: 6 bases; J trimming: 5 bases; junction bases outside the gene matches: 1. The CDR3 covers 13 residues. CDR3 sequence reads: CASRAGGDNEQFF. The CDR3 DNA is TGTGCCAGCAGAGCGGGAGGGGACAATGAGCAGTTCTTC.

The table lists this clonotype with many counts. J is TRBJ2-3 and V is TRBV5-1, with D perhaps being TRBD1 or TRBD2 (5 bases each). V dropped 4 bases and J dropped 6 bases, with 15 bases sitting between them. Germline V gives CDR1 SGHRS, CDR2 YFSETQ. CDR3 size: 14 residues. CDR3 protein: CASSAGTWSDTQYF. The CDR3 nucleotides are TGCGCCAGCAGCGCTGGGACCTGGTCGGATACGCAGTATTTT. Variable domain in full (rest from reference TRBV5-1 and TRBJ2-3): KAGVTQTPRYLIKTRGQQVTLSCSPISGHRSVSWYQQTPGQGLQFLFEYFSETQRNKGNFPGRFSGRQFSNSRSEMNVSTLELGDSALYLCASSAGTWSDTQYFGPGTRLTVL.

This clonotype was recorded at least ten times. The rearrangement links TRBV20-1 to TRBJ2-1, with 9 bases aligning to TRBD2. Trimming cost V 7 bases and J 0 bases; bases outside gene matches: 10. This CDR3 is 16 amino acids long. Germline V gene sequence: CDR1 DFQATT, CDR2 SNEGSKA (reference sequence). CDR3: CSVTSGGSSSYNEQFF. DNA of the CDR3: TGCAGTGTGACCAGCGGGGGGTCAAGCTCCTACAATGAGCAGTTCTTC.

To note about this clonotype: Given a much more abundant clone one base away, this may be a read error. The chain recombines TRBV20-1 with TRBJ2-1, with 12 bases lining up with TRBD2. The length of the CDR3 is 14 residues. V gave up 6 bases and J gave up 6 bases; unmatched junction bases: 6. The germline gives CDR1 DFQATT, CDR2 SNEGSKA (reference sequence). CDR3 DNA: TGCAGTGCCCAGGGGACTAGCGGGTCCAATGAGCAGTTCTTC. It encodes CSAQGTSGSNEQFF.

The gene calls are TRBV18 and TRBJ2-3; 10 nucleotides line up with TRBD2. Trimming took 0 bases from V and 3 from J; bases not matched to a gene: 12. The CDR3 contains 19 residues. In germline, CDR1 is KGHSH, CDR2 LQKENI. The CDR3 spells CASSPPFLAGEIWTDTQYF. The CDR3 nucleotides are TGTGCCAGCTCACCACCCTTTCTAGCGGGAGAAATATGGACAGATACGCAGTATTTT.

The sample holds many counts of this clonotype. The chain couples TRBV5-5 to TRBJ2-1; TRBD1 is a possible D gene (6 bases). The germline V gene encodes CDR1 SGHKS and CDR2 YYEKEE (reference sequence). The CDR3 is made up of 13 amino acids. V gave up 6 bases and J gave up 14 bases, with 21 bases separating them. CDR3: CASIQGFRDKEFF. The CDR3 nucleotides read TGTGCCAGCATCCAGGGGTTCCGGGACAAGGAGTTCTTC.

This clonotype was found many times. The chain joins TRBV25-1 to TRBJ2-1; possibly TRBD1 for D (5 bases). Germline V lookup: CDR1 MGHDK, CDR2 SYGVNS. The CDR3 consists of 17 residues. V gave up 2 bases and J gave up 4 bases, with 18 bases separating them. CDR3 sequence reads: CASSEPDSLFLYNEQFF. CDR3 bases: TGTGCCAGCAGTGAACCCGACAGCCTTTTCTTATACAATGAGCAGTTCTTC.